Listed below are T cell receptor beta chains from one sample, sequenced in a study of cytomegalovirus exposure and HLA in healthy donors. Sequenced by immunoSEQ multiplex PCR; TCRdb stores in-frame clones only, minus some. The table shows about 130,000 clones, with 50% to 75% occurring only once. Specimen: PBMCs. The receptors here all came from a woman aged 40 to 50 in good health and CMV-seronegative. CDR3s include the opening cysteine and the closing phenylalanine or tryptophan. The D gene is left open where the match is weak. Expanded clones get a size class; other rows say once, few or many, or leave the size out.

clone_size	d_call	v_call	j_call	cdr3_nt	cdr3_aa
-	-	TRBV6-5	TRBJ1-5	TGTGCCAGCAGTTACTCTTACAGTCAGCCCCAGCATTTT	CASSYSYSQPQHF
once	TRBD1	TRBV25-1	TRBJ1-4	TGTGCCAGCAGGGACAGGGTAGATGAAAAACTGTTTTTT	CASRDRVDEKLFF
few	TRBD1	TRBV7-9	TRBJ1-1	TGTGCCAGCACCTCCCGGGACAGTCCCACTGAAGCTTTCTTT	CASTSRDSPTEAFF
-	-	TRBV21-1	TRBJ1-2	TGTGCCAGCAGCAAAAGTCACCGGGACAGCATCTATGGCTACACCTTC	CASSKSHRDSIYGYTF
-	-	TRBV11-2	TRBJ1-3	TGTGCCAGCAGCTCCCGGACTAACAGGCCTGGAAACACCATATATTTT	CASSSRTNRPGNTIYF
-	-	TRBV4-3	TRBJ2-1	TGCGCCAGCAGCCAAGAGACAGCAGCCAGCTCCTACAATGAGCAGTTCTTC	CASSQETAASSYNEQFF
-	TRBD1	TRBV30	TRBJ1-1	TGTGCCTGGATGACAGGGGGCTTGGACACTGAAGCTTTCTTT	CAWMTGGLDTEAFF
-	TRBD1	TRBV9	TRBJ1-2	TGTGCCAGCAGCGACTTTGGTCAGGGGGCCGGTGGCTACACCTTC	CASSDFGQGAGGYTF
-	TRBD1	TRBV5-6	TRBJ1-5	TGTGCCAGCAGCCCTGGACAGGGGGCGCCCCAGGGAAGGCCCCAGCATTTT	CASSPGQGAPQGRPQHF
-	-	TRBV7-2	TRBJ2-3	TGTGCCAGCAGCTTAGTGGCGGGGTATGCAGATACGCAGTATTTT	CASSLVAGYADTQYF
-	-	TRBV6-5	TRBJ1-6	TGTGCCACCCGGGACACGAGCTCCTATAATTCACCCCTCCACTTT	CATRDTSSYNSPLHF
-	TRBD2	TRBV7-9	TRBJ2-7	TGTGCCAGCAGCCCCCGGGAGGGGCCATACGAGCAGTACTTC	CASSPREGPYEQYF
-	-	TRBV7-8	TRBJ1-6	TGTGCCAGCAGCTTAGAAGAGGGAAATTCACCCCTCCACTTT	CASSLEEGNSPLHF
few	TRBD2	TRBV4-2	TRBJ2-2	TGTGCCAGCAGCCAAGATCGGGGGGGGCGGGAGTTGTTTTTT	CASSQDRGGRELFF
-	TRBD1	TRBV27	TRBJ1-1	TGTGCCAGCAGTGCCCGACAGGGCATGAACACTGAAGCTTTCTTT	CASSARQGMNTEAFF
-	TRBD1	TRBV19	TRBJ2-3	TGTGCCAGTAGTATGAAGACAGGGTCCACAGATACGCAGTATTTT	CASSMKTGSTDTQYF
-	TRBD1	TRBV6-5	TRBJ2-7	TGTGCCAGCGGGGACAGAACCTACGAGCAGTACTTC	CASGDRTYEQYF
-	-	TRBV9	TRBJ1-1	TGTGCCAGCAGCCACTACCAGGGCGCCGACACTGAAGCTTTCTTT	CASSHYQGADTEAFF
few	TRBD1	TRBV6-1	TRBJ1-5	TGTGCCAGCAGTGGGACAGGGAGTCAGCCCCAGCATTTT	CASSGTGSQPQHF
-	-	TRBV19	TRBJ1-5	TGTGCCAGTAAGGGGGGGGGCCCCAATAGCAATCAGCCCCAGCATTTT	CASKGGGPNSNQPQHF
-	TRBD2	TRBV28	TRBJ2-3	TGTGCCAGCGCTCTAAGCGGGGGGGGAACTAATACGCAGTATTTT	CASALSGGGTNTQYF
-	TRBD1	TRBV12-5	TRBJ1-1	TGTGCTAGTGGACAAACAGGGGGGATCACTGAAGCTTTCTTT	CASGQTGGITEAFF
-	TRBD1	TRBV30	TRBJ1-6	TGTGCCTGGTCGCTGAGGACAGGGTTCTTCCAGGGCTCCTATAATTCACCCCTCCACTTT	CAWSLRTGFFQGSYNSPLHF
-	-	TRBV27	TRBJ1-6	TGTGCCAGCAGTTTATCGGTATCCGCCCAGGGTTCACCCCTCCACTTT	CASSLSVSAQGSPLHF
-	TRBD1	TRBV27	TRBJ1-2	TGTGCCAGCAGGGGCTCAAAGGGACAGCCGACGGATGGCTACACCTTC	CASRGSKGQPTDGYTF
-	TRBD1	TRBV6-4	TRBJ2-4	TGTGCCAGCAGTGATGAGGGGGCGGCCAAAAACATTCAGTACTTC	CASSDEGAAKNIQYF
-	TRBD1	TRBV5-1	TRBJ2-6	TGCGCCAGCAGCGGGGAGACAGGGCGGTCTGGGGCCAACGTCCTGACTTTC	CASSGETGRSGANVLTF
-	TRBD1	TRBV30	TRBJ2-7	TGTGCCTGGGCAGGGGGCTACGAGCAGTACTTC	CAWAGGYEQYF
-	-	TRBV19	TRBJ1-5	TGTGCCAGTAGTATCACGGACAGAATTGCCAGCAATCAGCCCCAGCATTTT	CASSITDRIASNQPQHF
once	-	TRBV6-1	TRBJ2-5	TGTGCCAGCAGGAGGGAGGCAGTAGAGACCCAGTACTTC	CASRREAVETQYF
few	-	TRBV11-2	TRBJ2-1	TGTGCCAGCAGCTTAGTTCTCCGGTATGAGCAGTTCTTC	CASSLVLRYEQFF
-	-	TRBV2	TRBJ1-1	TGTGCCAGCACCCCTCGAGGGAACACTGAAGCTTTCTTT	CASTPRGNTEAFF
-	-	TRBV25-1	TRBJ1-2	TGTGCCAGCAGTGAGAACACCGAGGATGGCTACACCTTC	CASSENTEDGYTF
-	-	TRBV27	TRBJ2-7	TGTGCCAGCAGTTCTGACAGGGACTTTTCCTACGAGCAGTACTTC	CASSSDRDFSYEQYF
once	-	TRBV7-3	TRBJ2-1	TGTGCCAGCAGCTTAATAGGAAAGGGAGGTCTGAATGAGCAGTTCTTC	CASSLIGKGGLNEQFF
-	TRBD1	TRBV19	TRBJ2-2	TGTGCCAGTAGTAGCGGAACAGGGGACGGGGAGCTGTTTTTT	CASSSGTGDGELFF
few	TRBD1	TRBV7-3	TRBJ1-1	TGTGCCAGCAGCCCACAGGGGGACACTGAAGCTTTCTTT	CASSPQGDTEAFF
once	-	TRBV30	TRBJ1-4	TGTGCCTGGGGGCGGGCAACTAATGAAAAACTGTTTTTT	CAWGRATNEKLFF
-	-	TRBV9	TRBJ2-3	TGTGCCAGCAGCGTAGTCCCAGGGGGCACAGATACGCAGTATTTT	CASSVVPGGTDTQYF
few	TRBD1	TRBV10-3	TRBJ1-1	TGTGCCATCACCCGGACAGGACTGAACACTGAAGCTTTCTTT	CAITRTGLNTEAFF
few	TRBD1	TRBV19	TRBJ2-7	TGTGCCAGTAGTATAGATCTTGCCAGGGACAGCTCCTACGAGCAGTACTTC	CASSIDLARDSSYEQYF
-	TRBD1	TRBV5-1	TRBJ1-4	TGCGCCAGCAGCTTTGGAAGAAAGGACAGGGTTAATGAAAAACTGTTTTTT	CASSFGRKDRVNEKLFF
-	TRBD2	TRBV4-1	TRBJ2-5	TGCGCCAGCAGCCCCCAGCTAGCGGGGGGGCGGGAGACCCAGTACTTC	CASSPQLAGGRETQYF
-	-	TRBV13	TRBJ1-6	TGTGCCAGCAGCTACTCGTACGCTACTAATTCACCCCTCCACTTT	CASSYSYATNSPLHF
-	TRBD1	TRBV7-2	TRBJ2-7	TGTGCCAGCAGCATACGGGAACCGGGACAGGTTGTTTACGAGCAGTACTTC	CASSIREPGQVVYEQYF
-	-	TRBV4-2	TRBJ2-5	TGTGCCAGCAGCCAAGGGCGGGAGACCCAGTACTTC	CASSQGRETQYF
-	TRBD2	TRBV2	TRBJ2-1	TGTGCCAGCAGTGAAGCGAGCGGGGGGGCTGGTGAGCAGTTCTTC	CASSEASGGAGEQFF
few	-	TRBV15	TRBJ2-7	TGTGCCACCAGCAATAGACAGGAGCCCTACGAGCAGTACTTC	CATSNRQEPYEQYF
-	-	TRBV6-6	TRBJ2-7	TGTGCCAGCAGTTTCCTACAGGGTCGGGGGCAGTACTTC	CASSFLQGRGQYF
few	TRBD1	TRBV4-2	TRBJ1-1	TGTGCCAGCAGGAATTCAGGGGGAAACACTGAAGCTTTCTTT	CASRNSGGNTEAFF
-	-	TRBV6-6	TRBJ1-2	TGTGCCAGCAGTTACTCTCGGGGTAGCTATGGCTACACCTTC	CASSYSRGSYGYTF
once	-	TRBV2	TRBJ2-5	TGTGCCAGCAAGGGGGTCGCGGGCCAAGAGACCCAGTACTTC	CASKGVAGQETQYF
-	-	TRBV7-9	TRBJ2-2	TGTGCCAGCACCTTTCTTAGGGGAACCGGGAACACCGGGGAGCTGTTTTTT	CASTFLRGTGNTGELFF
-	TRBD2	TRBV27	TRBJ2-7	TGTGCCAGCAGTTTTTCGGGGGGGACCTACGAGCAGTACTTC	CASSFSGGTYEQYF
-	-	TRBV10-3	TRBJ2-5	TGTGCCATCAGTGAGTCCTACAACGGGGCCCAGTACTTC	CAISESYNGAQYF
-	-	TRBV4-2	TRBJ1-3	TGTGCCAGCAGCCCTAAGGGGTCTGGAAACACCATATATTTT	CASSPKGSGNTIYF
once	-	TRBV18	TRBJ1-1	TGTGCCAGCTCACCGGTACCAGGGAAGGCTGAAGCTTTCTTT	CASSPVPGKAEAFF
few	TRBD1	TRBV5-1	TRBJ1-5	TGCGCCAGCAGCTCCGGGACAGAGGCTAATCAGCCCCAGCATTTT	CASSSGTEANQPQHF
-	-	TRBV19	TRBJ1-1	TGTGCCAGTAGTATCCTCAGGGCTGGGACTGAAGCTTTCTTT	CASSILRAGTEAFF